The TCR beta chain described here comes from a study of Ad26.COV2.S vaccination and SARS-CoV-2 variants. Across the study: Doses of Ad26.COV2.S were injected into muscle once or twice, 56 days apart. Regarding the study as a whole: In vaccinated individuals, spike-specific CD8+ and CD4+ T cell responses reportedly displayed substantial breadth. Vaccinees displayed broader spike-specific TCR repertoires than placebo recipients.

This table comes from immunoSEQ multiplex PCR, and its TCRdb copy is limited to in-frame clones, with some not included. The sample has about 480,000 clones; roughly nine tenths are singletons. About this clone itself: Its cognate antigen is unknown.

Treatment described: roughly 19 received Ad26.COV2.S at low or high dose, single or two shots; several received placebo; per-sample allocation not given. All samples were drawn on day 63, counting from the first vaccine or placebo injection. Germline V lookup: CDR1 MNHEY, CDR2 SVGAGI. The V and J ends lost 11 bases and 7 bases, in that order; junction bases with no gene match: 5. The CDR3 runs to 12 residues. Sequencing was performed on peripheral blood, taken in a trial of Ad26.COV2.S vaccine versus placebo. This chain joins TRBV6-5 and TRBJ2-1, with 10 bases matching TRBD2. The sequence came from a person aged 18-65 years who received the Ad26.COV2.S COVID-19 vaccine or a placebo. The CDR3 loop is CAGQREGNEQFF. Written as DNA, the CDR3 is TGTGCCGGCCAGCGGGAGGGGAATGAGCAGTTCTTC.